This T cell receptor beta chain was sequenced for a study of monozygotic twins with inflammatory bowel disease. Findings of the study overall: IBD patients displayed reduced TCRbeta diversity (inverse Simpson) when set against healthy co-twins.

Starting material for each TCR library was about 3,300 ng of total RNA. For each CDR3 protein, TCRdb gives one entry from its re-call of the 5' RACE reads, without DNA. This repertoire includes fewer than 450,000 distinct CDR3 sequences. This CDR3 is 20 amino acids long. Germline V lookup: CDR1 MNHNY, CDR2 SVGAGI (reference sequence). Comment on this clonotype: The antigen remains unidentified.

Someone took a roughly 2.5 ml blood sample from each of the donors. This sequence originates from a human donor with ulcerative colitis or Crohn's disease, or a healthy co-twin of an affected twin (not recorded which). Sequenced: blood. This chain connects TRBV6-6 to TRBJ2-3; TCRdb lists TRBD2, though no DNA is available to test this call. The CDR3 here is CASSYLAGGHFKIRTDTQYF.